The present TCR beta chain was sequenced within a study of blood T cell repertoires in COVID-19. Study-wide background: Samples of COVID-19 (acute and convalescent) were obtained from the United States, Italy and Spain.

The CDR3 contains 15 residues. Trimming stripped 1 base from V and 0 bases from J, with 7 bases between. Germline CDR1 and CDR2: LGHDT and YNNKEL (reference sequence). Profiled with immunoSEQ multiplex PCR; TCRdb holds only in-frame clones, not every one. The repertoire includes 200,000 or so clones, 80% to 85% of them detected once, and approximately 6.2% sits in the top ten. Sequencing was done on a sample of peripheral blood. The V call is TRBV3-1 (or the pseudogene TRBV3-2), the J call TRBJ1-3; D is undetermined. The TCR originated in a woman between 40 and 50 years old with acute or convalescent COVID-19. This CDR3 reads CASSQGGRSGNTIYF. The CDR3 nucleotides read TGTGCCAGCAGCCAAGGAGGGCGCTCTGGAAACACCATATATTTT.